Listed below are T cell receptor beta chains from one sample, sequenced in a study of blood T cell repertoires in COVID-19. Profiled with immunoSEQ multiplex PCR; TCRdb holds only in-frame clones, not every one. The repertoire holds about 36,000 clones, 90% seen once, with around 4.9% in the top ten. Sequenced: peripheral blood. These receptors were collected from a human donor in a cohort sampled during active COVID-19. The CDR3 runs from the conserved cysteine through the conserved F or W. The D gene is left open where the match is weak. Expanded clones are given a class, and other clones once, few, many or no size at all.

d_call j_call clone_size v_call cdr3_aa cdr3_nt
. TRBJ1-2 . TRBV28 CASSNLGGGGYTF TGTGCCAGCAGTAATCTTGGGGGGGGCGGCTACACCTTC
TRBD1 TRBJ2-3 . TRBV24-1 CATSDTGGWTDTQYF TGTGCCACCAGTGACACAGGGGGCTGGACAGATACGCAGTATTTT
TRBD2 TRBJ2-7 . TRBV6-5 CASSWTSGVTYEQYF TGTGCCAGCAGTTGGACTAGCGGGGTCACCTACGAGCAGTACTTC
TRBD1 TRBJ1-1 . TRBV11-3 CASSRSGGTTEAFF TGTGCCAGCAGCCGCTCAGGGGGAACCACTGAAGCTTTCTTT
TRBD1 TRBJ2-7 . TRBV28 CASKPGTGGREQYF TGTGCCAGCAAGCCCGGGACAGGGGGCAGGGAGCAGTACTTC
TRBD1 TRBJ2-1 . TRBV6-1 CASSDRGPYNEQFF TGTGCCAGCAGTGACAGGGGGCCCTACAATGAGCAGTTCTTC
TRBD2 TRBJ2-3 . TRBV5-4 CASSLGLAGRTDTQYF TGTGCCAGCAGCCTGGGGCTAGCGGGACGCACAGATACGCAGTATTTT
TRBD1 TRBJ2-1 . TRBV2 CASSARGQLSYNEQFF TGTGCCAGCAGTGCCAGGGGACAGCTCTCCTACAATGAGCAGTTCTTC
. TRBJ2-7 . TRBV7-8 CASSPRGNRQTYEQYF TGTGCCAGCAGCCCCCGTGGAAACAGACAGACCTACGAGCAGTACTTC
TRBD1 TRBJ1-5 . TRBV2 CASSGTGAKGNQPQHF TGTGCCAGCAGTGGTACAGGGGCAAAGGGCAATCAGCCCCAGCATTTT
TRBD2 TRBJ2-7 few TRBV7-9 CASSLRGLAGGFLYF TGTGCCAGCAGCCTGCGGGGACTAGCGGGAGGTTTTCTGTACTTC
. TRBJ2-2 . TRBV11-3 CASSSETAIGELFF TGTGCCAGCAGCTCTGAGACAGCGATCGGGGAGCTGTTTTTT
TRBD1 TRBJ2-2 . TRBV28 CASRLGTAVRPGELFF TGTGCCAGCAGACTGGGGACAGCCGTCCGTCCCGGGGAGCTGTTTTTT
TRBD2 TRBJ2-3 . TRBV9 CASSGQLAGGVTDTQYF TGTGCCAGCAGCGGACAACTAGCGGGAGGCGTCACAGATACGCAGTATTTT
. TRBJ1-4 . TRBV5-1 CASSAYPDRQNNEKLFF TGCGCCAGCAGCGCTTACCCGGACAGACAGAATAATGAAAAACTGTTTTTT
. TRBJ2-2 . TRBV5-1 CASSATGSTGELFF TGCGCCAGCAGCGCCACAGGGAGCACCGGGGAGCTGTTTTTT
. TRBJ2-3 . TRBV28 CASSLMRYAQYF TGTGCCAGCAGTTTAATGAGGTACGCGCAGTATTTT
. TRBJ2-7 . TRBV28 CASSSPGGRGSAEQYF TGTGCCAGCAGTTCCCCCGGGGGGCGAGGGTCAGCCGAGCAGTACTTC
. TRBJ2-2 . TRBV29-1 CSVERFSGSGTGELFF TGCAGCGTTGAAAGATTCTCCGGGTCGGGCACCGGGGAGCTGTTTTTT
TRBD1 TRBJ1-1 . TRBV5-1 CASSHRDRNTEAFF TGCGCCAGCAGCCACCGGGACAGGAACACTGAAGCTTTCTTT
. TRBJ2-1 . TRBV5-1 CASSLGEDSSYNEQFF TGCGCCAGCAGCTTAGGCGAGGACTCCTCCTACAATGAGCAGTTCTTC
TRBD1 TRBJ1-3 . TRBV10-2 CASRQGESGNTIYF TGCGCCAGCCGACAGGGGGAAAGTGGAAACACCATATATTTT
TRBD2 TRBJ2-4 . TRBV25-1 CASTIQLAGRNIQYF TGTGCCAGCACCATACAGCTAGCGGGAAGAAACATTCAGTACTTC
TRBD1 TRBJ2-7 . TRBV7-2 CASSSTSGQGDEQYF TGTGCCAGCAGCTCCACCTCGGGACAGGGGGACGAGCAGTACTTC
TRBD2 TRBJ2-3 . TRBV29-1 CSVGLAGADTQYF TGCAGCGTTGGACTAGCGGGAGCAGATACGCAGTATTTT
. TRBJ2-2 . TRBV28 CASRSQGLTGELFF TGTGCCAGCAGGTCTCAGGGGCTCACCGGGGAGCTGTTTTTT
TRBD1 TRBJ2-2 . TRBV9 CASSVRDRLNTGELFF TGTGCCAGCAGCGTCCGGGACAGACTTAACACCGGGGAGCTGTTTTTT
TRBD1 TRBJ1-4 . TRBV5-1 CASSLPGQGDEKLFF TGCGCCAGCAGCTTGCCCGGACAGGGTGACGAAAAACTGTTTTTT
TRBD2 TRBJ2-3 . TRBV28 CASTASSGRLPDTQYF TGTGCCAGCACCGCCTCTAGCGGGAGGCTCCCAGATACGCAGTATTTT
TRBD1 TRBJ2-3 once TRBV5-1 CASSPGTGGGTDTQYF TGCGCCAGCAGCCCCGGGACAGGTGGGGGGACGGATACGCAGTATTTT